This T cell receptor beta chain was recorded in a study of cytomegalovirus exposure and HLA in healthy donors. Study details: Researchers found that about four fifths of just under 400 genotyped donors fell within the Caucasian-associated ancestry cluster.

Germline CDR1 reads LNHNV; CDR2 reads YYDKDF (reference sequence). Trimming took 5 bases from V and 5 from J; bases not matched to a gene: 4. The length of the CDR3 is 13 residues. The study ran its PCR with 60 Vbeta and 13 Jbeta primers. Per the study methods: In a later analysis, some 80 million unique TCR beta chains included roughly 11 million shared by two or more donors. TCRdb's table, derived via immunoSEQ multiplex PCR, lists solely in-frame clones and lacks some. The V and J calls and the clone size are those of that table, but D and trimming were determined from the DNA. The repertoire holds under 35,000 clones, with about 60% as singletons. As regards this clone: Its antigen is unknown.

Nominally healthy donors provided the samples, though records likely missed some immune exposures. Findings and caveats of the study: A missense DCLRE1C variant was associated with V- and J-gene trimming of TCR beta chains in a later analysis, and an independent cohort replicated the association.

What was sequenced was PBMCs. The V and J genes are TRBV15 and TRBJ2-7, with 9 bases aligning to TRBD1. The sequence was obtained from a man in his fifties in good health and CMV-seropositive. CDR3 sequence reads: CATSGTGRHEQYF. CDR3 DNA sequence: TGTGCCACCAGCGGGACAGGGCGGCACGAGCAGTACTTC.